These T cell receptor beta chains were read from a single sample in a study of blood T cell repertoires in COVID-19. TCRdb's copy holds only in-frame clones and misses some; the assay was immunoSEQ multiplex PCR. The sample has over 150,000 clones; around 81% are singletons. Sample: PBMCs or T cells enriched from blood (not recorded which). The receptor source for this set is a man aged 35 to 55 who had recovered from COVID-19. CDR3s include the opening cysteine and the closing phenylalanine or tryptophan. D genes are given only for firm matches. The size of a clone is reported for some rows only, either as once, few or many, or as a class for expanded clones.

d_call j_call clone_size v_call cdr3_aa cdr3_nt
. TRBJ1-2 . TRBV3-1/TRBV3-2 CASSPWGQEVYGYTF TGTGCCAGCAGCCCATGGGGACAAGAGGTCTATGGCTACACCTTC
TRBD1 TRBJ2-5 . TRBV19 CASSVWGQGGETQYF TGTGCCAGTAGCGTCTGGGGACAGGGAGGGGAGACCCAGTACTTC
TRBD1 TRBJ1-2 . TRBV18 CASSPPIGTGDYGYTF TGTGCCAGCTCACCACCGATAGGGACAGGGGACTATGGCTACACCTTC
. TRBJ1-3 . TRBV10-3 CNIGVGTIYF TGTAACATAGGGGTTGGCACCATATATTTT
TRBD1 TRBJ1-1 once TRBV5-6 CASSWSPQGAGTEAFF TGTGCCAGCAGCTGGAGTCCACAGGGGGCCGGCACTGAAGCTTTCTTT
TRBD1 TRBJ2-1 . TRBV6-2/TRBV6-3 CASSHDRVNEQFF TGTGCCAGCAGCCACGACAGGGTTAATGAGCAGTTCTTC
. TRBJ1-1 . TRBV6-5 CASTSQVNTEAFF TGTGCCAGCACCTCACAGGTGAACACTGAAGCTTTCTTT
TRBD1 TRBJ2-5 . TRBV18 CASSPTGVETQYF TGTGCCAGCTCACCAACAGGGGTAGAGACCCAGTACTTC
TRBD1 TRBJ1-1 . TRBV5-1 CASSLTGANTEAFF TGCGCCAGCAGCTTGACAGGGGCGAACACTGAAGCTTTCTTT
TRBD1 TRBJ1-1 . TRBV5-1 CASRTGTVNTEAFF TGCGCCAGTAGGACCGGGACAGTTAACACTGAAGCTTTCTTT
. TRBJ2-1 . TRBV6-6 CASSPMGLAHEQFF TGTGCCAGCAGCCCAATGGGGCTAGCGCATGAGCAGTTCTTC
. TRBJ1-1 . TRBV5-1 CASSSRPLSHTEAFF TGCGCCAGCAGCTCCCGTCCTCTGAGTCACACTGAAGCTTTCTTT
. TRBJ1-4 . TRBV6-4 CANIQVGSTNEKLFF TGTGCCAACATACAGGTAGGGTCAACTAATGAAAAACTGTTTTTT
TRBD1 TRBJ1-1 once TRBV7-2 CASQLQGGALAFF TGTGCCTCTCAGCTTCAAGGGGGCGCTCTAGCTTTCTTT
TRBD1 TRBJ2-5 . TRBV7-9 CASSLEGTEDETQYF TGTGCCAGCAGCTTAGAAGGGACAGAGGACGAGACCCAGTACTTC
. TRBJ1-6 . TRBV5-8 CASSLGQYNSPLHF TGTGCCAGCAGCTTGGGACAGTATAATTCACCCCTCCACTTT